The 9 T cell receptor beta chains listed next were all sequenced from one sample in a study of Ad26.COV2.S vaccination and SARS-CoV-2 variants (TCRdb year 2021). Explained via the paper, the treatment or condition label denotes: 19 received Ad26.COV2.S at low or high dose, single or two shots; roughly five received placebo; per-sample allocation not given. Repertoires of vaccine and placebo recipients were sequenced from samples collected on day 63 after the first injection. The method was the immunoSEQ multiplex PCR assay. TCRdb provides this immuneACCESS table in a form limited to in-frame rearrangements. Some clones are lacking; in checked studies, under half of them reflect an unresolved V gene, and why the rest are absent is not known. The sample profile shows fewer than 400,000 clones; around 81% of them were found once. Roughly 2% of the sample lies in the top ten. The source material was peripheral blood, sampled in a trial of Ad26.COV2.S vaccine versus placebo. The receptors were sampled from a person between 18 and 65 years old who received the Ad26.COV2.S COVID-19 vaccine or a placebo.

The chain combines TRBV5-1 with TRBJ1-5; D possibly corresponds to TRBD1 (5 bases). V lost 2 bases and J 9 bases, leaving 15 bases between the germline ends. The CDR3 has 14 residues. Germline V lookup: CDR1 SGHRS, CDR2 YFSETQ. The CDR3 loop is CASSLGTGQGPQHF. The CDR3 DNA sequence: TGCGCCAGCAGCTTAGGAACGGGTCAGGGGCCCCAGCATTTT.

J is TRBJ2-2 and V is TRBV24-1; possibly TRBD2 for D (6 bases). From germline, CDR1 is KGHDR and CDR2 SFDVKD. The V end lost 3 bases, the J end lost 5 bases, and 21 bases lay between the germline ends. CDR3 length: 18 amino acids. In DNA form, the CDR3 reads TGTGCCACCAGTGATCCGTCTTCCGGGACTTCCGCAACCGGGGAGCTGTTTTTT. Protein sequence: CATSDPSSGTSATGELFF.

The chain couples TRBV19 to TRBJ2-7, with 8 bases lining up with TRBD1. The CDR3 spans 16 residues. CDR1 and CDR2 from the germline V gene are LNHDA and SQIVND (reference sequence). The J segment lost 0 bases and the V segment lost 3 bases, leaving 7 bases of the junction unmatched. CDR3: CASSILGDRGSYEQYF. The CDR3 DNA follows: TGTGCCAGTAGTATCCTGGGCGACAGGGGCTCCTACGAGCAGTACTTC.

The sample holds one count of this clone. Other DNA sequences within the sample encode an identical CDR3. This CDR3 is CASSLDRAGAEAFF. The CDR3, as DNA: TGTGCCAGCAGCTTAGACAGGGCGGGCGCTGAAGCTTTCTTT. This chain connects TRBV11-3 to TRBJ1-1, with a tentative D call TRBD1 (5 bases). The germline CDR1 and CDR2 sequences are SGHNT and YENEEA. Trimming cost V 0 bases and J 6 bases, with 11 bases left between them. The CDR3 has 14 residues.

The genes are TRBV9 and TRBJ2-1, with 10 positions matching TRBD1. CDR1 is SGDLS, CDR2 YYNGEE, per germline. J gave up 7 bases and V 4 bases, and 11 bases lay outside the gene matches. This CDR3 has 16 amino acids. The DNA for the CDR3 is TGTGCCAGCAGCCCAGCTCCGGGACAGGGGCGGAATGAGCAGTTCTTC. Its protein is CASSPAPGQGRNEQFF.

This clone was observed many times. The gene calls are TRBV12-3 or TRBV12-4 and TRBJ1-2, with D possibly matching TRBD1 (5 bases). V was trimmed by 3 bases and J by 4 bases, leaving 9 bases between them. The CDR3 spans 13 residues. DNA of the CDR3: TGTGCCAGCAGTTTGGAAGGGGCCTATGGCTACACCTTC. Its protein product is CASSLEGAYGYTF.

The count of this clone is one. The chain recombines TRBV28 with TRBJ2-5; 8 bases fit TRBD1. Per the germline V gene, CDR1 is MDHEN and CDR2 is SYDVKM. The J segment lost 2 bases and the V segment lost 6 bases, leaving 11 bases of the junction unmatched. The CDR3 consists of 16 residues. Here the CDR3 reads CASRGTGTGKQETQYF. CDR3 DNA sequence: TGTGCCAGCAGGGGGACCGGGACAGGCAAACAAGAGACCCAGTACTTC.

This clone has just a few counts. The chain recombines TRBV27 with TRBJ1-4; TRBD1 aligns across 7 bases. Trimming cost V 7 bases and J 8 bases; bases outside gene matches: 10. Looked up from germline, CDR1 is MNHEY and CDR2 is SMNVEV (reference sequence). CDR3 size: 14 residues. Here the CDR3 reads CASTRTGAAEKLFF. CDR3 bases: TGTGCCAGCACGAGAACAGGGGCCGCCGAAAAACTGTTTTTT.

The chain combines TRBV5-6 with TRBJ2-4, with unresolved D. The V gene's germline CDR1 is SGHDT and CDR2 YYEEEE. V shed 0 bases and J shed 5 bases, with 6 bases lying between them. This CDR3 is built from 13 residues. CDR3: CASSLAEENIQYF. The CDR3 coding sequence is TGTGCCAGCAGCTTGGCCGAAGAAAACATTCAGTACTTC. The full variable domain, with the rest looked up from reference TRBV5-6 and TRBJ2-4, is DAGVTQSPTHLIKTRGQQVTLRCSPKSGHDTVSWYQQALGQGPQFIFQYYEEEERQRGNFPDRFSGHQFPNYSSELNVNALLLGDSALYLCASSLAEENIQYFGAGTRLSVL.